A selection of T cell receptor beta chains follows, all from one sample in a study of human T cells and chemical hapten exposure. TCRdb re-derived calls from the 5' RACE reads in MiXCR, one entry per CDR3 protein. Among approximately 110,000 distinct CDR3 sequences listed, approximately 20% were seen once. These receptors came from a human donor in good health. CDR3s include the opening cysteine and the closing phenylalanine or tryptophan. The order of the fields is D gene, clone size, V gene, J gene, CDR3 protein, CDR3 DNA. A D gene is named only where the DNA matches it firmly. Clone sizes are given selectively: once, few, many, or a class where the clone is expanded.

-	-	TRBV12-3/TRBV12-4	TRBJ1-5	CASSLVGGRGDQPQHF	TGTGCCAGCAGTTTAGTCGGGGGTCGGGGGGATCAGCCCCAGCATTTT
-	few	TRBV15	TRBJ2-7	CATRDIASYEQYF	TGTGCCACCAGAGACATAGCGTCCTACGAGCAGTACTTC
-	-	TRBV6-2/TRBV6-3	TRBJ2-2	CASSYLGTGELFF	TGTGCCAGCAGTTATTTAGGAACCGGGGAGCTGTTTTTT
TRBD1	-	TRBV30	TRBJ1-5	CACGQGSQPQHF	TGTGCCTGTGGACAGGGCAGTCAGCCCCAGCATTTT
-	-	TRBV29-1	TRBJ2-3	CSVAGLGTDTQYF	TGCAGCGTTGCCGGGTTAGGCACAGATACGCAGTATTTT
-	-	TRBV12-5	TRBJ1-5	CASGTIRVTNQPQHF	TGTGCTAGTGGTACCATCAGGGTTACTAATCAGCCCCAGCATTTT
-	-	TRBV25-1	TRBJ2-7	CASSAAYEQYF	TGTGCCAGCAGTGCCGCCTACGAGCAGTACTTC
-	few	TRBV12-3/TRBV12-4	TRBJ1-5	CASSLLGGQPQHF	TGTGCCAGCAGTTTATTGGGGGGTCAGCCCCAGCATTTT
-	-	TRBV7-8	TRBJ1-1	CASLVVPGLNTEAFF	TGTGCCAGTTTAGTGGTACCGGGACTGAACACTGAAGCTTTCTTT
TRBD2	-	TRBV11-1	TRBJ2-7	CASSFGLAYEQYF	TGTGCCAGCAGCTTCGGACTAGCTTACGAGCAGTACTTC
TRBD2	few	TRBV18	TRBJ2-5	CASSRETSGSGLETQYF	TGTGCCAGCTCACGCGAGACTAGCGGGAGTGGGTTGGAGACCCAGTACTTC